The 15 T cell receptor beta chains presented below share a single source sample, sequenced in a study of T cell responses to AZD1222 COVID-19 vaccine. Clones were read by immunoSEQ multiplex PCR, and TCRdb kept only the in-frame ones, dropping some. The repertoire holds about 160,000 clones, with roughly 90% as singletons. The sample was peripheral blood, taken 28 days after the second AZD1222 dose. These receptors came from an adult who received the AZD1222 COVID-19 vaccine.

The chain joins TRBV10-3 to TRBJ1-5, with D tentatively TRBD1 (5 bases). This CDR3 is 14 amino acids long. The V gene's germline CDR1 is ENHRY and CDR2 SYGVKD. Trimming shortened V by 0 bases and J by 3 bases, and 6 bases separated the two germline ends. The CDR3, as DNA: TGTGCCATCAGTGAGTCGACAGTCAATCAGCCCCAGCATTTT. Amino acid sequence: CAISESTVNQPQHF.

This clone showed up just a few times. The chain uses TRBV7-9 and TRBJ1-5, with D tentatively TRBD1 (5 bases). Germline V gene lookup returns CDR1 SEHNR and CDR2 FQNEAQ (reference sequence). V was clipped by 1 base and J by 6 bases, with 7 bases between them. This CDR3 is 13 amino acids long. CDR3 DNA sequence: TGTGCCAGCAGCTTAGAGGGGCTTCAGCCCCAGCATTTT. Translated: CASSLEGLQPQHF.

This chain uses TRBV27 with TRBJ2-3, with TRBD2 identical over 13 bases. This CDR3 comprises 19 residues. CDR1 and CDR2 from the germline V gene are MNHEY and SMNVEV (reference sequence). Losses at the gene ends were 6 bases for V and 2 bases for J; bases not matched to a gene: 14. The CDR3 DNA reads as TGTGCCAGCAGGGCCCTTACTAGCGGGAGGGCCGGGGACACAGATACGCAGTATTTT. It encodes CASRALTSGRAGDTDTQYF.

The chain is built from TRBV6-4 and TRBJ1-5, with D possibly matching TRBD1 (6 bases). The germline V gene has CDR1 MRHNA and CDR2 SNTAGT. V gave up 0 bases and J gave up 3 bases, with 15 bases separating them. The CDR3 has 17 residues. CDR3 sequence reads: CASSDSTFGQSNQPQHF. In nucleotides, the CDR3 is TGTGCCAGCAGTGACTCGACCTTCGGACAGTCCAATCAGCCCCAGCATTTT.

V is TRBV5-1 and J is TRBJ1-2, with a tentative D call TRBD1 (6 bases). Per the germline V gene, CDR1 is SGHRS and CDR2 is YFSETQ. V lost 3 bases, J lost 1 base, and 25 bases lay in between. CDR3 length: 19 residues. The chain's CDR3 is CASSYERQALRKINYGYTF. DNA for the CDR3: TGCGCCAGCAGCTACGAAAGACAGGCCCTCAGAAAAATTAACTATGGCTACACCTTC.

This rearrangement joins TRBV13 to TRBJ1-2, with D tentatively TRBD1 (5 bases). Germline V gene lookup returns CDR1 PRHDT and CDR2 FYEKMQ (reference sequence). The CDR3 consists of 15 residues. The germline V and J ends were trimmed by 4 bases and 7 bases, with 19 bases remaining between them. CDR3 nucleotides: TGTGCCAGCAGCTCCCGGGGGACGGAGACGATTGGCTACACCTTC. This sequence encodes CASSSRGTETIGYTF.

By sample share, this clone is medium-sized. The V call is TRBV19, the J call TRBJ2-1; 8 nucleotides line up with TRBD2. J lost 10 bases, V lost 2 bases, and 7 bases had no gene match. The germline V gene has CDR1 LNHDA and CDR2 SQIVND (reference sequence). CDR3 size: 14 residues. The CDR3 DNA reads as TGTGCCAGTAGTATACTAGCGGGCTCCCCGGAGCAGTTCTTC. Its translation: CASSILAGSPEQFF.

The chain recombines TRBV6-1 with TRBJ2-3; 8 bases agree with TRBD1. This CDR3 is built from 16 residues. The V gene's germline CDR1 is MNHNS and CDR2 SASEGT. With 1 base clipped from V and 2 bases from J, the junction kept 5 bases outside the gene matches. CDR3 sequence: CASSEVAGQVTDTQYF. CDR3 nucleotides: TGTGCCAGCAGTGAAGTTGCGGGACAGGTCACAGATACGCAGTATTTT.

The chain has TRBV6-5 and TRBJ1-2, with TRBD1 matching 8 bases. There are 13 residues in the CDR3. Per germline, CDR1 MNHEY and CDR2 SVGAGI. Trimming at V came to 6 bases and at J to 5 bases, leaving 5 bases not matched to a gene. CDR3 in DNA: TGTGCCAGCAGACCGACAGGGGTGTATGGCTACACCTTC. Encoded protein: CASRPTGVYGYTF.

The chain carries TRBV28 and TRBJ1-2; a possible D gene is TRBD1 (6 bases). This CDR3 contains 12 residues. V was pared by 8 bases and J by 2 bases, with 9 bases between. CDR1 and CDR2 (germline): MDHEN, SYDVKM. CDR3 protein: CASQGQNYGYTF. CDR3 coding DNA: TGTGCCAGCCAGGGGCAGAACTATGGCTACACCTTC.

V is TRBV21-1 and J is TRBJ1-1. TRBV21-1 is a pseudogene locus. The CDR3 extends over 14 amino acids. CDR3 loop: CASSKLRAGLVAFF. Written as DNA, the CDR3 is TGTGCCAGCAGCAAATTGAGAGCGGGGTTGGTAGCTTTCTTT.

Only one count was recorded for this clone. The gene calls are TRBV4-1 and TRBJ2-2, with TRBD2 matching 9 bases. Germline CDR1 MGHRA, CDR2 YSYEKL. Trimming cost V 3 bases and J 0 bases; bases outside gene matches: 11. This CDR3 has 19 amino acids. The CDR3 reads CASSHMIAGVVANTGELFF. The CDR3 bases are TGCGCCAGCAGCCACATGATAGCGGGAGTGGTTGCGAACACCGGGGAGCTGTTTTTT.

This sequence joins TRBV6-1 and TRBJ1-5; weak D call: TRBD1 (6 bases). V gave up 0 bases and J gave up 5 bases, with 17 bases separating them. There are 17 residues in the CDR3. The germline V gene has CDR1 MNHNS and CDR2 SASEGT. The DNA for the CDR3 is TGTGCCAGCAGTGAAGCTACCGGGGGGCGCAGGGATCAGCCCCAGCATTTT. Protein: CASSEATGGRRDQPQHF.

The rearrangement links TRBV18 to TRBJ2-6; 7 positions agree with TRBD2. The ends lost 5 bases at V and 3 bases at J; junction bases unmatched: 7. Germline CDR1 reads KGHSH; CDR2 reads LQKENI. This CDR3 has 16 amino acids. The CDR3 loop reads CASSTSGGGGANVLTF. DNA for the CDR3: TGTGCCAGCTCAACTTCGGGAGGAGGTGGGGCCAACGTCCTGACTTTC.

The V and J genes are TRBV18 and TRBJ2-1; 7 bases line up with TRBD2. This CDR3 is 16 amino acids long. The germline gives CDR1 KGHSH, CDR2 LQKENI. V was clipped by 1 base and J by 5 bases; unmatched bases: 8. This chain's CDR3 is CASSPRSGLGNNEQFF. The DNA of the CDR3 is TGTGCCAGCTCACCACGTTCCGGACTAGGAAACAATGAGCAGTTCTTC.